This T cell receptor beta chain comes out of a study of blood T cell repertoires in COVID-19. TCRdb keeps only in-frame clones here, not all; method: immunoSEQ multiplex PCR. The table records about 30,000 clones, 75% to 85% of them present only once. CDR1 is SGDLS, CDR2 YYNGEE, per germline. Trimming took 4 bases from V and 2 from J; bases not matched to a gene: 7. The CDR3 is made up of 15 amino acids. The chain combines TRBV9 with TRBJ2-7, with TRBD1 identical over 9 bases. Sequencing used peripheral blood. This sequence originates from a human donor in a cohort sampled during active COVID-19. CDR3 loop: CASSPGQGIPYEQYF. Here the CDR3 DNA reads TGTGCCAGCAGCCCGGGACAGGGAATCCCCTACGAGCAGTACTTC.